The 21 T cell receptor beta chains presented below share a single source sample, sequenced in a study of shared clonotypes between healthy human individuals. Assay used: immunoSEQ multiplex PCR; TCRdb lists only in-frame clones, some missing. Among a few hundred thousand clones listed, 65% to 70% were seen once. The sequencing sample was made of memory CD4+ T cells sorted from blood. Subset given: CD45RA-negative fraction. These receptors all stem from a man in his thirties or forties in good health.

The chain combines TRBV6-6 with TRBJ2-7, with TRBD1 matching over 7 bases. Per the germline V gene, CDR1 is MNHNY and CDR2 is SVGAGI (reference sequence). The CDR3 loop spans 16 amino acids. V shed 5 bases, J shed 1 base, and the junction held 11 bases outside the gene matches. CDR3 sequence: CASSQYRDRNSYEQYF. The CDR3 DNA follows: TGTGCCAGCAGTCAGTACCGGGACAGAAATTCCTACGAGCAGTACTTC.

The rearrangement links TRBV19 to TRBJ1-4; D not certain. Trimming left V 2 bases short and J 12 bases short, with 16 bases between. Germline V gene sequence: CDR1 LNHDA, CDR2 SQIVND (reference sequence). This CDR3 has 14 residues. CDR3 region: CASSIRGFSGELFF. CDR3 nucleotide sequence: TGTGCCAGTAGTATACGAGGGTTTAGTGGAGAACTGTTTTTT.

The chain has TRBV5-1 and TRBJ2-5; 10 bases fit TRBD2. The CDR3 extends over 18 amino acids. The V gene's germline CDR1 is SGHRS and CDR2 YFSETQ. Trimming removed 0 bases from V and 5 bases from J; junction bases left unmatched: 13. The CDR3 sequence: CASSLAASGRTGGETQYF. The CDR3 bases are TGCGCCAGCAGCTTGGCGGCTAGCGGGAGAACCGGAGGGGAGACCCAGTACTTC.

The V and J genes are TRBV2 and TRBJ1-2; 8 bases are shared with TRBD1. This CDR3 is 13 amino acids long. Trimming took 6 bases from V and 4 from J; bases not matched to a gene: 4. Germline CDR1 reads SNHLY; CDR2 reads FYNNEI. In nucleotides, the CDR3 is TGTGCCAGCAGGACTGGACAGGGCTATGGCTACACCTTC. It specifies CASRTGQGYGYTF.

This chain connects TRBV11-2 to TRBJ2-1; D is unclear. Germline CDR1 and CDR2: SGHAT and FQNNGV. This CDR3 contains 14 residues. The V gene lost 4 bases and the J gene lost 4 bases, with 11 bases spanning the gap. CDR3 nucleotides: TGTGCCAGCAGCTCACGGACCGCTTACAATGAGCAGTTCTTC. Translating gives CASSSRTAYNEQFF.

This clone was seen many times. The CDR3 loop is CASSPGTAGLTEAFF. The CDR3 DNA follows: TGTGCCAGCTCACCCGGGACAGCAGGGCTCACTGAAGCTTTCTTT. The genes are TRBV18 and TRBJ1-1; 7 bases align to TRBD1. V shed 3 bases and J 4 bases; nucleotides not matched to a gene: 8. Germline CDR1 reads KGHSH; CDR2 reads LQKENI. This CDR3 contains 15 residues. The full variable domain, with the rest looked up from reference TRBV18 and TRBJ1-1, is NAGVMQNPRHLVRRRGQEARLRCSPMKGHSHVYWYRQLPEEGLKFMVYLQKENIIDESGMPKERFSAEFPKEGPSILRIQQVVRGDSAAYFCASSPGTAGLTEAFFGQGTRLTVV.

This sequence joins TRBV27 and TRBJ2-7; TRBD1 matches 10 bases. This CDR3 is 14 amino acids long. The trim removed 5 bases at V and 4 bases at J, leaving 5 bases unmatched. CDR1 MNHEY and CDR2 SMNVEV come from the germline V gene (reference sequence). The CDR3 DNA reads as TGTGCCAGCAGTCAGAGGACAGGGGGTTACGAGCAGTACTTC. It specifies CASSQRTGGYEQYF.

CDR3 amino acids: CASSLRFATDTDTQYF. The CDR3 coding sequence is TGTGCCAGCAGCCTCAGATTCGCGACAGACACAGATACGCAGTATTTT. The gene calls are TRBV27 and TRBJ2-3; tentative D call: TRBD1 (5 bases). Trimming removed 6 bases at V and 2 bases at J, with 18 bases between. Germline CDR1 reads MNHEY; CDR2 reads SMNVEV (reference sequence). This CDR3 is 16 amino acids long.

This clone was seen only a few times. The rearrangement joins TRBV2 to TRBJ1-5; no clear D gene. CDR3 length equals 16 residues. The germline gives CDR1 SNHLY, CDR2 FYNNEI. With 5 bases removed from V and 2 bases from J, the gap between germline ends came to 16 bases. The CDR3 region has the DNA TGTGCCAGCAGTCCCCGGAACAGCTATGGCAATCAGCCCCAGCATTTT. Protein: CASSPRNSYGNQPQHF.

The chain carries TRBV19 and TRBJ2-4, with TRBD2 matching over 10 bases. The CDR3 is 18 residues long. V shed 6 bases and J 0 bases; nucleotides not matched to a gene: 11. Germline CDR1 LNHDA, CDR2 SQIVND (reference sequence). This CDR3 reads CASSGLAESWQAKNIQYF. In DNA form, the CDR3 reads TGTGCCAGTAGCGGACTAGCGGAATCGTGGCAAGCCAAAAACATTCAGTACTTC.

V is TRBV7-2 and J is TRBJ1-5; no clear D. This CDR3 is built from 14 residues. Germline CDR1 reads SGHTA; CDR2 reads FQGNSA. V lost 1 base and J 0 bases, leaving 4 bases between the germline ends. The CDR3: CASSLGDSNQPQHF. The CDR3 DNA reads TGTGCCAGCAGCTTAGGGGATAGCAATCAGCCCCAGCATTTT.

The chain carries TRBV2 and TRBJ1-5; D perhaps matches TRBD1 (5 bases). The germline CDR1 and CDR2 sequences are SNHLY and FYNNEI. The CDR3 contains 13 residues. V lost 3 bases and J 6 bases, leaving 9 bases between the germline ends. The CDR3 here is CASSDLRGQPQHF. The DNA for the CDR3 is TGTGCCAGCAGTGATTTAAGGGGTCAGCCCCAGCATTTT.

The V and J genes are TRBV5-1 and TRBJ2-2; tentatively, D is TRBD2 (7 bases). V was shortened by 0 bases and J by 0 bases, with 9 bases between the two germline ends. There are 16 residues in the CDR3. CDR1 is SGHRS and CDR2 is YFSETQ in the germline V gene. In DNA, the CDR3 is TGCGCCAGCAGCTTGGTCGGGGGGCCGAACACCGGGGAGCTGTTTTTT. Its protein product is CASSLVGGPNTGELFF.

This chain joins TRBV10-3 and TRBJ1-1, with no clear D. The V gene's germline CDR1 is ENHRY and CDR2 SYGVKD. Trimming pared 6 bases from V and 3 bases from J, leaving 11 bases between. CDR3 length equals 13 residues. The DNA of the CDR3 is TGTGCCATCAGGGGTACTCCCGACACTGAAGCTTTCTTT. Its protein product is CAIRGTPDTEAFF.

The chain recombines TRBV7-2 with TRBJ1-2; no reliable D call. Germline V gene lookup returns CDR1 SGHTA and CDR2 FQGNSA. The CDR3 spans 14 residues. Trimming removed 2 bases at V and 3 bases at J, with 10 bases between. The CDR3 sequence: CASSLSPGHYGYTF. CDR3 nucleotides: TGTGCCAGCAGCTTATCGCCGGGCCACTATGGCTACACCTTC.

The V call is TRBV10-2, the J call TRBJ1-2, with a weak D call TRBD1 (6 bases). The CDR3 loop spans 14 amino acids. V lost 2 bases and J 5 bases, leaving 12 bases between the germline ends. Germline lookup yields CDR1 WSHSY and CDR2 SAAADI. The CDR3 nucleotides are TGCGCCAGCAGTGAGGGTCGACAGGAGTATGGCTACACCTTC. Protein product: CASSEGRQEYGYTF.

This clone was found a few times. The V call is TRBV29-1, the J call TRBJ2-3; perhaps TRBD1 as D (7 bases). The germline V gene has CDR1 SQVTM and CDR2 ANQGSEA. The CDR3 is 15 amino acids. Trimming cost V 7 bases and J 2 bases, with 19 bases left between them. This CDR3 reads CSGNTGEVNTDTQYF. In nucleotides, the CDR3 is TGCAGCGGTAATACAGGGGAGGTTAACACAGATACGCAGTATTTT.

This chain's CDR3 is CASSPSRGGIYGYTF. As DNA, the CDR3 is TGTGCCAGCAGCCCGAGTCGTGGGGGGATCTATGGCTACACCTTC. The chain uses TRBV5-5 and TRBJ1-2, with D perhaps TRBD1 (5 bases). The CDR3 runs to 15 residues. With 4 bases removed from V and 4 bases from J, the gap between germline ends came to 17 bases. In germline, CDR1 is SGHKS, CDR2 YYEKEE (reference sequence).

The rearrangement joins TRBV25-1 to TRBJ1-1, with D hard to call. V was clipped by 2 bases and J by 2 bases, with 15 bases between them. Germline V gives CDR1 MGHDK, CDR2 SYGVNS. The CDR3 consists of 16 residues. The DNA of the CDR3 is TGTGCCAGCAGTGAAATCGGGGTAATAACAAACACTGAAGCTTTCTTT. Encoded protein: CASSEIGVITNTEAFF.

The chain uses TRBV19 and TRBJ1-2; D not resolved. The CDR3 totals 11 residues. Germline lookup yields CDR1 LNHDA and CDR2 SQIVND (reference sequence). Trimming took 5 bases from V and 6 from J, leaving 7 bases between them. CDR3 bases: TGTGCCAGTAGTTTAACAGATGGCTACACCTTC. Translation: CASSLTDGYTF.

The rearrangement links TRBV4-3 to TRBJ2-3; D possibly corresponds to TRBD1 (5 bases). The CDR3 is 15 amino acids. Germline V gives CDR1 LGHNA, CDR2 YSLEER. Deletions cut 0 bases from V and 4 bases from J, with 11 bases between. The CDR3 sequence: CASSQDTRGSDTQYF. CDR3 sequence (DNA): TGCGCCAGCAGCCAAGATACAAGGGGTTCAGATACGCAGTATTTT.